Each of the 25 T cell receptor beta chains below was sequenced from the same sample in a study of T cell repertoires in cytomegalovirus infection. TCRdb fed the reads into MiXCR, producing one record per CDR3 protein. The sample shows 550,000 to 700,000 distinct CDR3 sequences, 40% of them seen only once. Antigen specificity for these receptors is unknown. The specimen was cultured PBMCs, collected from culture after CMV antigen stimulation. These receptors were taken from a human donor in good health (CMV status not recorded). Some clones in this sample may be carry-over from other donors' samples.

There are a few counts of this clonotype. This chain links TRBV19 with TRBJ2-3; no clear D. V was trimmed by 5 bases and J by 2 bases, leaving 14 bases between them. Per the germline V gene, CDR1 is LNHDA and CDR2 is SQIVND (reference sequence). The CDR3 runs 15 residues. CDR3 DNA: TGTGCCAGTAGTCGGACCCCTCGCCACACAGATACGCAGTATTTT. This codes for CASSRTPRHTDTQYF.

The V gene is TRBV5-4, the J gene TRBJ2-3, with D hard to call. Trimming removed 2 bases from V and 2 bases from J, with 6 bases in between. This CDR3 has 13 residues. Germline V gene sequence: CDR1 SGHNT, CDR2 YYREEE (reference sequence). This chain's CDR3 is CASSFQTTDTQYF. CDR3 bases: TGTGCCAGCAGCTTCCAGACCACAGATACGCAGTATTTT.

The chain employs TRBV7-6 and TRBJ2-6; 7 bases agree with TRBD1. CDR1 and CDR2 (germline): SGHVS, FNYEAQ. This CDR3 is built from 15 residues. The ends lost 5 bases at V and 4 bases at J; junction bases unmatched: 5. CDR3 sequence (DNA): TGTGCCAGCAGCGCCACAGGGGTCGGGGCCAACGTCCTGACTTTC. Protein: CASSATGVGANVLTF.

The chain recombines TRBV20-1 with TRBJ1-2; D is undetermined. Germline V gives CDR1 DFQATT, CDR2 SNEGSKA (reference sequence). The length of the CDR3 is 14 residues. Trimming shortened V by 1 base and J by 1 base, and 10 bases separated the two germline ends. CDR3 sequence: CSARARGDNYGYTF. DNA of the CDR3: TGCAGTGCTAGAGCACGCGGGGATAACTATGGCTACACCTTC.

This clonotype was detected a few times. The V and J genes are TRBV12-3 or TRBV12-4 and TRBJ2-2; D gene ambiguous. This CDR3 has 12 amino acids. Deletions cut 6 bases from V and 6 bases from J, with 8 bases between. CDR3 bases: TGTGCCAGCAGCCGGGTGCCCGGGGAGCTGTTTTTT. This translates into CASSRVPGELFF.

This clonotype was seen just once. CDR3 nucleotide sequence: TGCAGTGCTAGCCTCCCAGGGATCATCGCACCCCTCCACTTT. Residues: CSASLPGIIAPLHF. This chain connects TRBV20-1 to TRBJ1-6, with D maybe TRBD1 (5 bases). CDR1 is DFQATT and CDR2 is SNEGSKA in the germline V gene (reference sequence). The V and J ends lost 3 bases and 11 bases respectively, with 17 bases between them. This CDR3 has 14 residues.

The chain joins TRBV7-9 to TRBJ2-3; possibly TRBD1 for D (6 bases). Trimming cost V 5 bases and J 3 bases, with 12 bases left between them. Germline loops: CDR1 SEHNR, CDR2 FQNEAQ (reference sequence). CDR3 size: 14 residues. The CDR3 coding sequence is TGTGCCAGCAGCGCAACAGGGATGACAGATACGCAGTATTTT. Protein sequence: CASSATGMTDTQYF.

This chain links TRBV3-1 with TRBJ1-2; possible D gene TRBD1, 5 bases. Germline-derived CDR1 and CDR2 are LGHDT and YNNKEL (reference sequence). V lost 5 bases and J 4 bases, leaving 14 bases between the germline ends. The CDR3 sequence is 14 residues long. The CDR3 loop is CASSLFQGSYGYTF. In DNA form, the CDR3 reads TGTGCCAGCAGCTTATTTCAGGGTTCCTATGGCTACACCTTC.

This clonotype has more than one count but fewer than ten. The J gene is TRBJ2-5, the V gene TRBV7-6, with D tentatively TRBD2 (5 bases). Germline V CDR1 and CDR2: SGHVS, FNYEAQ. This CDR3 contains 15 residues. Trimming pared 5 bases from V and 0 bases from J, leaving 13 bases between. CDR3 sequence (DNA): TGTGCCAGCAGCGTCCCGACGGGAAACCAAGAGACCCAGTACTTC. It translates to CASSVPTGNQETQYF. Variable domain in full (rest from reference TRBV7-6 and TRBJ2-5): GAGVSQSPRYKVTKRGQDVALRCDPISGHVSLYWYRQALGQGPEFLTYFNYEAQQDKSGLPNDRFSAERPEGSISTLTIQRTEQRDSAMYRCASSVPTGNQETQYFGPGTRLLVL.

This clonotype was detected only a few times. The chain carries TRBV6-1 and TRBJ2-7; TRBD1 aligns across 7 bases. The junction had 7 bases not matched to a gene; V was cut back by 5 bases and J by 0 bases. The CDR3 has 15 residues. Germline loops: CDR1 MNHNS, CDR2 SASEGT. The CDR3 bases are TGTGCCAGCAGTCGGTTACAGGGGAACTCCTACGAGCAGTACTTC. Amino acid sequence: CASSRLQGNSYEQYF.

The chain recombines TRBV15 with TRBJ2-2; tentatively, D is TRBD1 (6 bases). The CDR3 loop spans 17 amino acids. Between the trimmed V and J ends, which lost 0 bases and 2 bases, there was a span of 13 bases. CDR1 LNHNV and CDR2 YYDKDF come from the germline V gene (reference sequence). CDR3 amino acids: CATSRDLTGSNTGELFF. In DNA form, the CDR3 reads TGTGCCACCAGCAGAGATTTAACAGGGAGCAACACCGGGGAGCTGTTTTTT.

This clonotype was detected only a few times. The gene calls are TRBV11-2 and TRBJ2-4; D unresolved. The CDR3 totals 14 residues. Trimming pared 4 bases from V and 9 bases from J, leaving 16 bases between. CDR1 is SGHAT and CDR2 is FQNNGV in the germline V gene. DNA of the CDR3: TGTGCCAGCAGCTCCTTCCCGGCACAAACCATTCAGTACTTC. Its protein is CASSSFPAQTIQYF. The whole variable domain, remainder taken from reference TRBV11-2 and TRBJ2-4, is EAGVAQSPRYKIIEKRQSVAFWCNPISGHATLYWYQQILGQGPKLLIQFQNNGVVDDSQLPKDRFSAERLKGVDSTLKIQPAKLEDSAVYLCASSSFPAQTIQYFGAGTRLSVL.

A few counts support this clonotype. V gene TRBV7-2 combines with J gene TRBJ2-2; D gene uncertain. V lost 3 bases to trimming and J lost 1 base, with 9 bases between them. Germline V gene data show CDR1 as SGHTA and CDR2 as FQGNSA. This CDR3 has 15 residues. CDR3 DNA sequence: TGTGCCAGCAGCTTTTCCACAGTGAACACCGGGGAGCTGTTTTTT. Protein product: CASSFSTVNTGELFF. The complete variable domain, with remaining parts taken from reference TRBV7-2 and TRBJ2-2, reads GAGVSQSPSNKVTEKGKDVELRCDPISGHTALYWYRQSLGQGLEFLIYFQGNSAPDKSGLPSDRFSAERTGGSVSTLTIQRTQQEDSAVYLCASSFSTVNTGELFFGEGSRLTVL.

This clonotype was detected a few times. V usage is TRBV7-2 and J usage is TRBJ2-1; D is undetermined. Germline V lookup: CDR1 SGHTA, CDR2 FQGNSA. Trimming cost V 0 bases and J 2 bases, with 8 bases left between them. The CDR3 loop spans 15 amino acids. The CDR3 bases are TGTGCCAGCAGCTTAGCCCCCACAGCCTACAATGAGCAGTTCTTC. Its protein product is CASSLAPTAYNEQFF.

This clonotype appeared a single time. The chain links TRBV19 to TRBJ1-1, with a weak D call TRBD1 (5 bases). CDR3 length: 15 amino acids. V was trimmed by 3 bases and J by 4 bases, leaving 15 bases between them. In germline, CDR1 is LNHDA, CDR2 SQIVND (reference sequence). The CDR3 DNA is TGTGCCAGTAGTATGGACCAGGGTTTGGTCACTGAAGCTTTCTTT. Encoded protein: CASSMDQGLVTEAFF.

V usage is TRBV6-1 and J usage is TRBJ2-2; D is unresolved. Trimming removed 2 bases from V and 5 bases from J, with 12 bases in between. The CDR3 is 15 residues long. Looked up from germline, CDR1 is MNHNS and CDR2 is SASEGT. CDR3 DNA sequence: TGTGCCAGCAGTGAACTGGGTATAGGGACCGGGGAGCTGTTTTTT. Encoded protein: CASSELGIGTGELFF.

The chain is built from TRBV7-9 and TRBJ2-5; tentatively, D is TRBD2 (6 bases). CDR1 SEHNR and CDR2 FQNEAQ come from the germline V gene (reference sequence). The ends were cut back, 3 bases at V and 3 bases at J, with 11 bases in the middle. The CDR3 extends over 14 amino acids. The CDR3 DNA reads TGTGCCAGCAGCTTCATCGCGGGGAAAGAGACCCAGTACTTC. This gives the protein CASSFIAGKETQYF.

V is TRBV12-5 and J is TRBJ1-1, with D tentatively TRBD1 (6 bases). CDR3 size: 11 residues. Trimming took off 7 bases at V and 10 bases at J, with 13 bases between the two ends. In germline, CDR1 is LGHNT, CDR2 FRNRAP. CDR3 residues: CASASGTPAFF. The CDR3 region has the DNA TGTGCTAGTGCCTCCGGGACACCAGCTTTCTTT.

This rearrangement joins TRBV28 to TRBJ1-2; no firm D call. Trimming cost V 6 bases and J 4 bases, with 18 bases left between them. CDR3 length: 15 amino acids. In germline, CDR1 is MDHEN, CDR2 SYDVKM. CDR3 nucleotides: TGTGCCAGCAGCAACCCCCGACTTCTCGGCTATGGCTACACCTTC. Translating gives CASSNPRLLGYGYTF.

The rearrangement uses TRBV7-6 and TRBJ1-1; TRBD1 matches at 9 bases. Germline V gene sequence: CDR1 SGHVS, CDR2 FNYEAQ. This CDR3 region has 11 residues. Losses at the gene ends were 5 bases for V and 11 bases for J; bases not matched to a gene: 3. Here the CDR3 reads CASSPGQGAFF. The CDR3 DNA reads as TGTGCCAGCAGCCCCGGACAGGGGGCTTTCTTT.

The CDR3 is CASSVSLVNTEAFF. The DNA for the CDR3 is TGTGCCAGCAGTGTCTCTCTAGTGAACACTGAAGCTTTCTTT. The V and J genes are TRBV6-8 and TRBJ1-1, with D hard to call. The CDR3 has 14 amino acids. Germline V CDR1 and CDR2: MNHGY, SAAAGT. Deletions cut 5 bases from V and 0 bases from J, with 10 bases between.

The chain recombines TRBV4-1 with TRBJ1-1; 7 bases match TRBD1. CDR3 length: 16 amino acids. Germline CDR1 MGHRA, CDR2 YSYEKL. V lost 4 bases to trimming and J lost 4 bases; unmatched junction nucleotides: 12. The DNA for the CDR3 is TGCGCCAGCAGCCGTGAGGTATCGAACAGGGGCACTGAAGCTTTCTTT. Translation gives CASSREVSNRGTEAFF.

The chain couples TRBV29-1 to TRBJ1-2; 9 bases are shared with TRBD1. Germline V gives CDR1 SQVTM, CDR2 ANQGSEA. The trim removed 6 bases at V and 7 bases at J, leaving 12 bases unmatched. The CDR3 runs 14 residues. CDR3 in amino acids: CSVQRDRAAPGYTF. The DNA for the CDR3 is TGCAGCGTGCAAAGGGACAGGGCGGCCCCTGGCTACACCTTC.

This chain links TRBV7-2 with TRBJ2-7; 7 bases align to TRBD2. The CDR3 extends over 12 amino acids. In germline, CDR1 is SGHTA, CDR2 FQGNSA. Trimming removed 2 bases from V and 6 bases from J; junction bases left unmatched: 1. The DNA for the CDR3 is TGTGCCAGCAGCTTATGGGGGGGCGAGCAGTACTTC. It translates to CASSLWGGEQYF.

The chain joins TRBV6-2 or TRBV6-3 to TRBJ2-1; D possibly matches TRBD1 or TRBD2 (5 bases each). CDR1 is MNHEY, CDR2 SVGEGT, per germline. The CDR3 has 18 residues. V was trimmed by 2 bases and J by 9 bases, leaving 26 bases between them. For the CDR3, the DNA is TGTGCCAGCAGTTACGGGGGAGAGGGGCCACCAGCAACGTCTGAGCAGTTCTTC. Protein product: CASSYGGEGPPATSEQFF.